This T cell receptor beta chain was recorded in a study of T cell responses to AZD1222 COVID-19 vaccine. A note on this clone: Its antigen is undetermined.

General observations from the study: Repertoires were collected only later (after the peak T cell response had occurred). Females made up more of the donors, who were largely white British, and clonal diversity may have come out too low. CD4 TCRs associated with vaccination spanned spike, dominating at 160-218 and 743-854. Nearly half of spike-specific TCRs reportedly target unmutated variant regions.

V was trimmed by 5 bases and J by 5 bases, leaving 9 bases between them. The CDR3 is made up of 13 amino acids. Looked up from germline, CDR1 is MDHEN and CDR2 is SYDVKM. Repertoires were generated with immunoSEQ multiplex PCR, while TCRdb's copy carries only in-frame clones and drops some. Of 200,000 or so clones in the sample, 90% were seen once. The chain has TRBV28 and TRBJ1-4; tentatively, D is TRBD1 (5 bases). The clonotype was recovered from an adult in good health. The specimen comprised peripheral blood, sampled on day 0 of AZD1222 vaccination. CDR3 sequence reads: CASSRQINEKLFF. DNA of the CDR3: TGTGCCAGCAGTCGACAGATAAATGAAAAACTGTTTTTT.